This note documents a single TCR beta chain sequence. Its cognate antigen is unknown. This sample stems from a study of cytomegalovirus exposure and HLA in healthy donors. Study observations and caveats: A later analysis found most CMV-associated TCR beta chains apparently HLA-restricted.

Amplification used 60 Vbeta primers and 13 Jbeta primers. TCRdb's copy holds only in-frame clones and misses some; the assay was immunoSEQ multiplex PCR. This table holds approximately 160,000 clones, more than 60% found once. V lost 5 bases to trimming and J lost 14 bases, with 25 bases between them. The CDR3 length is 15 residues. Germline V gives CDR1 MNHNY, CDR2 SVGAGI (reference sequence). Material for sequencing was PBMCs. The sequence came from a woman between 35 and 50 years old in good health and CMV-seropositive. V gene TRBV6-6 combines with J gene TRBJ2-4, with D hard to call. Here the CDR3 DNA reads TGTGCCAGCAGTCCGCGACCCGGTGGAGACTCTTGTAAGTACTTC. This encodes CASSPRPGGDSCKYF.